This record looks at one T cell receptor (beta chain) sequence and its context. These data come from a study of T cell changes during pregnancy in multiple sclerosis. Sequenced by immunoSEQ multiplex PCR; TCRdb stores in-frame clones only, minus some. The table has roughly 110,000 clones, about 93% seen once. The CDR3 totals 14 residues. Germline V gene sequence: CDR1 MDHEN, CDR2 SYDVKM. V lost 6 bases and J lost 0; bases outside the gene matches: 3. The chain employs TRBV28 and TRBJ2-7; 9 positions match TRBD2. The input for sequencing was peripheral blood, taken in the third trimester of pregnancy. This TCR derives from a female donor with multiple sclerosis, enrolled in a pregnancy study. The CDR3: CASRLAGTSYEQYF. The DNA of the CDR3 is TGTGCCAGCAGGCTAGCGGGGACCTCCTACGAGCAGTACTTC.